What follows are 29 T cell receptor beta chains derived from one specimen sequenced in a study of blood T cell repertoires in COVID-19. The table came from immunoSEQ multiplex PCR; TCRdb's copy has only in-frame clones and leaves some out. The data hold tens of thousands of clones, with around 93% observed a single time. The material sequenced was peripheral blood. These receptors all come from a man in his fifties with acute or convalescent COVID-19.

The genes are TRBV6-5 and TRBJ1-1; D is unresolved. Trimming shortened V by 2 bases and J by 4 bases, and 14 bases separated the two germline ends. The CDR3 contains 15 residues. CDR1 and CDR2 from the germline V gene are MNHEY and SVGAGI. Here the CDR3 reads CASSYMRVLGTEAFF. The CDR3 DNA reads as TGTGCCAGCAGTTACATGCGGGTTTTGGGCACTGAAGCTTTCTTT.

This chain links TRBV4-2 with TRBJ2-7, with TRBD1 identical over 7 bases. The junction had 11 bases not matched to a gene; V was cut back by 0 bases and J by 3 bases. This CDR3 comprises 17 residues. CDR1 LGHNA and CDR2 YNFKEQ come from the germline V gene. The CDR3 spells CASSQDNMEQGYYEQYF. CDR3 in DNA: TGTGCCAGCAGCCAAGATAATATGGAACAGGGGTACTACGAGCAGTACTTC.

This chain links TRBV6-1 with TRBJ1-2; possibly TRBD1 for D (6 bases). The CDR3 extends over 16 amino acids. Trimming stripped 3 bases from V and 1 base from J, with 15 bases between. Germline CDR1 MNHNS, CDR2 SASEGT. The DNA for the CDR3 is TGTGCCAGCAGTGATCCCAGACAGGATAATAACTATGGCTACACCTTC. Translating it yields CASSDPRQDNNYGYTF.

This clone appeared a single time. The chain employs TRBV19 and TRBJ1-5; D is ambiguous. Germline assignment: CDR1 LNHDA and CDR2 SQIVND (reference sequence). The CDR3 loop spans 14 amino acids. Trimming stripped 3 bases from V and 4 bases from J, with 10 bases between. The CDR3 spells CASSIASLNQPQHF. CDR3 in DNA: TGTGCCAGTAGTATTGCCAGTCTTAATCAGCCCCAGCATTTT.

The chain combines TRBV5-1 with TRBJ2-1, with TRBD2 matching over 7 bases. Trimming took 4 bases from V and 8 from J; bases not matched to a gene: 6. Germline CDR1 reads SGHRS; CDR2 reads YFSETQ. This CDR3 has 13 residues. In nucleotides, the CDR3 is TGCGCCAGCAGCCGCTCGGGGGGACATGAGCAGTTCTTC. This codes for CASSRSGGHEQFF.

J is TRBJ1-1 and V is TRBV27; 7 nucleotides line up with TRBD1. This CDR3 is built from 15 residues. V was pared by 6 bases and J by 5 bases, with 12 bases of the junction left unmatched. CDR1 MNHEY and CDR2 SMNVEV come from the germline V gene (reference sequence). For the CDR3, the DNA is TGTGCCAGCAGCGGCCCGACAGGGCCAAATACTGAAGCTTTCTTT. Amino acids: CASSGPTGPNTEAFF.

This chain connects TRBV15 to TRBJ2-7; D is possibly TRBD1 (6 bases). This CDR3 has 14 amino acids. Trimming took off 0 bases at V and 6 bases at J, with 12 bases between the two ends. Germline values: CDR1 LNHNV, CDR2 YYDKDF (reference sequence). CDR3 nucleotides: TGTGCCACCAGCAGAGATAGAGGGGGTGGCGAGCAGTACTTC. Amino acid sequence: CATSRDRGGGEQYF.

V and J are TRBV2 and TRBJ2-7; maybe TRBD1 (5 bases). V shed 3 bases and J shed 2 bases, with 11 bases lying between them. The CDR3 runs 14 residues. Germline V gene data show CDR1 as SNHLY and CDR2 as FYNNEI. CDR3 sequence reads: CASSDRTSAYEQYF. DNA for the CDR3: TGTGCCAGCAGTGATAGGACAAGCGCCTACGAGCAGTACTTC.

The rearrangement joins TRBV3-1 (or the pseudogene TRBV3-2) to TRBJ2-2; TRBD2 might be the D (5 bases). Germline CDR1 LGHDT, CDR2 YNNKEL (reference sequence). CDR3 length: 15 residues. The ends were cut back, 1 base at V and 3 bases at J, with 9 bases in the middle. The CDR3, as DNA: TGTGCCAGCAGCCAAGTTTCGGGGTACACCGGGGAGCTGTTTTTT. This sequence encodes CASSQVSGYTGELFF.

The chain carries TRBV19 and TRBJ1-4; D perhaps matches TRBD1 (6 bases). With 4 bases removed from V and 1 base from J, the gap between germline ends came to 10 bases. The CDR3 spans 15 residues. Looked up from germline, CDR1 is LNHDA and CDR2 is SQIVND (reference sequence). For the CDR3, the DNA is TGTGCCAGTAGTACCGACAGGCTAACTAATGAAAAACTGTTTTTT. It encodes CASSTDRLTNEKLFF.

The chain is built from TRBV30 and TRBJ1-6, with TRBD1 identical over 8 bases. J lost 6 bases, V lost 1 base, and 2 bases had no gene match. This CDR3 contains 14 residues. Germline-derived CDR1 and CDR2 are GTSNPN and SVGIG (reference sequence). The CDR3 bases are TGTGCCTGGAGTGCTGGACAGGGTAATTCACCCCTCCACTTT. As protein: CAWSAGQGNSPLHF.

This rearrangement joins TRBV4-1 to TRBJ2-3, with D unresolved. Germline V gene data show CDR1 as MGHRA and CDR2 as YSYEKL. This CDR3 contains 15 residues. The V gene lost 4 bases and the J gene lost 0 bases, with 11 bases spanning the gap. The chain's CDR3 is CASSLDPTSTDTQYF. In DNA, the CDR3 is TGCGCCAGCAGCCTTGACCCGACTAGCACAGATACGCAGTATTTT.

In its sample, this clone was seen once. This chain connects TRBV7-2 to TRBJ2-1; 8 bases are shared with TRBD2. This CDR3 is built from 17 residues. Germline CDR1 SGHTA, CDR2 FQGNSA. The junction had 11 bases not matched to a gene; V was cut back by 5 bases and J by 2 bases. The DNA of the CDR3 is TGTGCCAGCAGCCTTCTCAGCGGGGGCCCTACCTACAATGAGCAGTTCTTC. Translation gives CASSLLSGGPTYNEQFF.

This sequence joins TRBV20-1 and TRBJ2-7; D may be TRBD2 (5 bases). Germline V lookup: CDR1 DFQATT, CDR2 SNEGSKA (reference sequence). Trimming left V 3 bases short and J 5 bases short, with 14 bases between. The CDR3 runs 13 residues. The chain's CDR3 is CSASKPPGDEQYF. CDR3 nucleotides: TGCAGTGCTAGTAAGCCTCCCGGGGACGAGCAGTACTTC.

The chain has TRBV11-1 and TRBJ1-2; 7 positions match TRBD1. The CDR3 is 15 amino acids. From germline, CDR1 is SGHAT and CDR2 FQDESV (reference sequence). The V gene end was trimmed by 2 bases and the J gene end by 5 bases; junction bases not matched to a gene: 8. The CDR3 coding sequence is TGTGCCAGCAGCTTAAATGGACAGGTGGGGTATGGCTACACCTTC. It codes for CASSLNGQVGYGYTF.

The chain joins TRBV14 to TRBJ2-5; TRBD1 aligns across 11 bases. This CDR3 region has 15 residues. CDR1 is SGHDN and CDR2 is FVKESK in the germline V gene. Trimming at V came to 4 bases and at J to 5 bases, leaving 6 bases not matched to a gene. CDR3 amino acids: CASSPDRDRGETQYF. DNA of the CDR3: TGTGCCAGCAGCCCCGACCGGGACAGGGGGGAGACCCAGTACTTC.

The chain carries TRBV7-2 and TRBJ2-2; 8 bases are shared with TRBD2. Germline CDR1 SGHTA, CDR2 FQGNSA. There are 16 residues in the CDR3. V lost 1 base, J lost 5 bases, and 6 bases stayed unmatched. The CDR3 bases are TGTGCCAGCAGCTTAGTCCCCGGGGGGGTGACCGGGGAGCTGTTTTTT. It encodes CASSLVPGGVTGELFF.

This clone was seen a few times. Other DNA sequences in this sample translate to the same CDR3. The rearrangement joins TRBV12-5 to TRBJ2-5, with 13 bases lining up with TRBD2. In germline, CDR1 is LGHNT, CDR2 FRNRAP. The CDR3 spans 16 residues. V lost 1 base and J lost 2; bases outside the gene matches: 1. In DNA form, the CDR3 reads TGTGCTAGTGGTTTGGGGACTAGCGGGGGACAAGAGACCCAGTACTTC. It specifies CASGLGTSGGQETQYF.

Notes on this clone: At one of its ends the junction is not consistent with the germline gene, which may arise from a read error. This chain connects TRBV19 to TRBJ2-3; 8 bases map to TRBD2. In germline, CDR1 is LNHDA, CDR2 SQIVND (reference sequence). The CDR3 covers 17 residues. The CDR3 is CASSIARGGRTTDTQYF. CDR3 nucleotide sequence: TGTGCCAGCAGTATAGCCCGGGGGGGCCGAACCACAGATACGCAGTATTTT.

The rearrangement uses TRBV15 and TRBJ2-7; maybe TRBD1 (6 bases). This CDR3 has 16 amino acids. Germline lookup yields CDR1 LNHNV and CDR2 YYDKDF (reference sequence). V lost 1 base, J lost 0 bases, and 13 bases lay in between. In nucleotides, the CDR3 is TGTGCCACCAGCAGAGCCTTTAGGACAGCCTCCTACGAGCAGTACTTC. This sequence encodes CATSRAFRTASYEQYF.

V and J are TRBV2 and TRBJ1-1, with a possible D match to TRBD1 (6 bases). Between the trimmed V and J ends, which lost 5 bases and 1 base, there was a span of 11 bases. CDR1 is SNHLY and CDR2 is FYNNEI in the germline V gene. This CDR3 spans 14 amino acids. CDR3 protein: CASSKGGRNTEAFF. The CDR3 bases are TGTGCCAGCAGTAAGGGGGGGCGGAACACTGAAGCTTTCTTT.

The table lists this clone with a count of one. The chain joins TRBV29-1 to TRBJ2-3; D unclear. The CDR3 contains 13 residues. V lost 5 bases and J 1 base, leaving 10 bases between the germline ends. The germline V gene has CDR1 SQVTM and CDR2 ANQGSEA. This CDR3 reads CSVPSRGTDTQYF. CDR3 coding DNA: TGCAGCGTTCCCTCTAGAGGCACAGATACGCAGTATTTT.

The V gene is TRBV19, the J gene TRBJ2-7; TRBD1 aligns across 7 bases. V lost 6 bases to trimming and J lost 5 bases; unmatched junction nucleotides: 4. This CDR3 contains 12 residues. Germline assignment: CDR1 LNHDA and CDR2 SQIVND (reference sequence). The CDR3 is CASSDGTDEQYF. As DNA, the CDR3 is TGTGCCAGTAGCGACGGGACAGACGAGCAGTACTTC.

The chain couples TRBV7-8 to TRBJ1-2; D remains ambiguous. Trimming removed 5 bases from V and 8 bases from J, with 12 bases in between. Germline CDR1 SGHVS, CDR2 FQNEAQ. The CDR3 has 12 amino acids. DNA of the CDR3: TGTGCCAGCAGCCTTGGTAGTGAAGGCTACACCTTC. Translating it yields CASSLGSEGYTF.

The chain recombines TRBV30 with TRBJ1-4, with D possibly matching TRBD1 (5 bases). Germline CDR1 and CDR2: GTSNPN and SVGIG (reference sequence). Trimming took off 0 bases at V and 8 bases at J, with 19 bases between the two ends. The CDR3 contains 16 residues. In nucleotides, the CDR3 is TGTGCCTGGAGTGTCCTGTGGAACCAGGGAGGGGAAAAACTGTTTTTT. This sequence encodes CAWSVLWNQGGEKLFF.

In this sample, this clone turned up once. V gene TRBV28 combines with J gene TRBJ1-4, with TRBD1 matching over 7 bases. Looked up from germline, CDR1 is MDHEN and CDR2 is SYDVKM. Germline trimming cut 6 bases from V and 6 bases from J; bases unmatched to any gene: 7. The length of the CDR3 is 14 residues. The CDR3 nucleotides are TGTGCCAGCAGAGCAGGGGGGTCGGATGAAAAACTGTTTTTT. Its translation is CASRAGGSDEKLFF.

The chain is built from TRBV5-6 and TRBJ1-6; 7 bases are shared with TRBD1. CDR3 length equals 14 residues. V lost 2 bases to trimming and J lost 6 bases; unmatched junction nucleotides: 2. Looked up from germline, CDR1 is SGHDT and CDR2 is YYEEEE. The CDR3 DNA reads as TGTGCCAGCAGCTTCCCAGGGGGTAATTCACCCCTCCACTTT. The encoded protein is CASSFPGGNSPLHF.

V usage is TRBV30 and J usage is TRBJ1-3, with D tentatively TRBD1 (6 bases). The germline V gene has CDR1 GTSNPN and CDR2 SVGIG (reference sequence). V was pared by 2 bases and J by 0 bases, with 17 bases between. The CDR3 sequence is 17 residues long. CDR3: CAWSKGHKVRSGNTIYF. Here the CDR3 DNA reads TGTGCCTGGAGTAAGGGACACAAAGTCCGCTCTGGAAACACCATATATTTT.

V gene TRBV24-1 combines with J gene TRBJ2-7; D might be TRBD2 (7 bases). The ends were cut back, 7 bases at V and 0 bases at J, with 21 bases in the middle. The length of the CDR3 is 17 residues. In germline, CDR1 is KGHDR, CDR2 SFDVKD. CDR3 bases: TGTGCCACCAGGGGGGGGACAAGTACAGGGAGCTCCTACGAGCAGTACTTC. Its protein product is CATRGGTSTGSSYEQYF.